The sequence of this TCR beta chain was determined in a study of T cell responses to AZD1222 COVID-19 vaccine. The CDR3 has 16 residues. From germline, CDR1 is SGHTA and CDR2 FQGTGA. V lost 8 bases to trimming and J lost 1 base, with 20 bases between them. Profiling relied on immunoSEQ multiplex PCR, and the TCRdb table lists in-frame clones only, not all of them. The sample records 90,000 to 120,000 clones, about nine tenths being singletons. The source material was peripheral blood, sampled on day 0 of AZD1222 vaccination. The source of this sequence is an adult in good health. The chain joins TRBV7-3 to TRBJ1-1; D is unclear. The chain's CDR3 is CASGHVFLAGNTEAFF. DNA of the CDR3: TGTGCCAGCGGTCATGTATTTCTAGCGGGGAACACTGAAGCTTTCTTT.